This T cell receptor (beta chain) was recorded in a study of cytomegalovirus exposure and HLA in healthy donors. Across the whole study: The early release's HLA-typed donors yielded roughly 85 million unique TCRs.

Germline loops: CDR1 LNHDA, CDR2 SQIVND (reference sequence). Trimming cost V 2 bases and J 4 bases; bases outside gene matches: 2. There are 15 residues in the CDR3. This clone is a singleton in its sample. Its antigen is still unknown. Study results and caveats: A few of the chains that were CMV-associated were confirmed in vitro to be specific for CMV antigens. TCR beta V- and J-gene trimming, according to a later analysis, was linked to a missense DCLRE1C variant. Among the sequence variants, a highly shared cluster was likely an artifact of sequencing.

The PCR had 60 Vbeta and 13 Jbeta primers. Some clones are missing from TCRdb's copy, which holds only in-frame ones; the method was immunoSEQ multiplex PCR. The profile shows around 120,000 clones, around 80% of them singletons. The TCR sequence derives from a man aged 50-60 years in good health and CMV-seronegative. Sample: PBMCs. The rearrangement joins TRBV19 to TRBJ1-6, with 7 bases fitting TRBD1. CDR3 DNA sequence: TGTGCCAGTAGTATACAGGGGGTTTATAATTCACCCCTCCACTTT. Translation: CASSIQGVYNSPLHF. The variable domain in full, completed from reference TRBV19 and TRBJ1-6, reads DGGITQSPKYLFRKEGQNVTLSCEQNLNHDAMYWYRQDPGQGLRLIYYSQIVNDFQKGDIAEGYSVSREKKESFPLTVTSAQKNPTAFYLCASSIQGVYNSPLHFGNGTRLTVT.